This T cell receptor beta chain was retrieved from a study of blood T cell repertoires in COVID-19. At the level of the study: Sources were T cells, B-cell-depleted T cells, or PBMCs; the material itself was cDNA or gDNA.

This CDR3 has 18 amino acids. CDR1 GTSNPN and CDR2 SVGIG come from the germline V gene (reference sequence). The J segment lost 3 bases and the V segment lost 2 bases, leaving 15 bases of the junction unmatched. Measured with immunoSEQ multiplex PCR; TCRdb has only the in-frame clones, and not every one. The sample carries 50,000 to 55,000 clones, roughly 89% recorded once. This chain uses TRBV30 with TRBJ1-4, with TRBD1 matching over 7 bases. Sample: peripheral blood. The TCR comes from a middle-aged man with acute or convalescent COVID-19. Here the CDR3 DNA reads TGTGCCTGGAGTACAGGTTTACAGGGGCTCTACCCTAATGAAAAACTGTTTTTT. Translation gives CAWSTGLQGLYPNEKLFF.